A single sample is the source of the 26 T cell receptor beta chains below, sequenced in a study of shared clonotypes between healthy human individuals. Data came from immunoSEQ multiplex PCR; TCRdb stores just in-frame clones and leaves some out. This table holds roughly 1,100,000 clones, around four fifths found once. The sample consisted of memory CD4+ T cells sorted from blood. Noted subset: CD45RA-negative fraction. The source is a man in his late teens or twenties in good health.

The CDR3 DNA is TGTGCCATCAGCTCTAGGGAGGAGTGGTTCTTC. It yields the protein CAISSREEWFF. The chain joins TRBV10-3 to TRBJ2-1; D is perhaps TRBD2 (6 bases). The CDR3 spans 11 residues. Trimming took 6 bases from V and 15 from J, leaving 15 bases between them. Germline loops: CDR1 ENHRY, CDR2 SYGVKD.

This clone was recorded a few times. The chain joins TRBV15 to TRBJ2-5, with D tentatively TRBD2 (5 bases). CDR1 is LNHNV and CDR2 is YYDKDF in the germline V gene (reference sequence). This CDR3 has 12 residues. Trimming removed 9 bases from V and 4 bases from J, with 12 bases in between. In nucleotides, the CDR3 is TGTGCCACGGAGGACCAGAGAGAGACCCAGTACTTC. Its protein is CATEDQRETQYF.

This clone has a handful of counts. The chain has TRBV19 and TRBJ2-7, with 12 nucleotides matching TRBD1. Germline CDR1 and CDR2: LNHDA and SQIVND (reference sequence). V lost 7 bases and J lost 5; bases outside the gene matches: 6. The length of the CDR3 is 14 residues. The CDR3 sequence: CASKTGTGGNEQYF. The CDR3 nucleotides are TGTGCCAGTAAGACCGGGACAGGGGGCAACGAGCAGTACTTC. The entire variable domain, with the rest obtained from reference TRBV19 and TRBJ2-7, is as follows: DGGITQSPKYLFRKEGQNVTLSCEQNLNHDAMYWYRQDPGQGLRLIYYSQIVNDFQKGDIAEGYSVSREKKESFPLTVTSAQKNPTAFYLCASKTGTGGNEQYFGPGTRLTVT.

The J gene is TRBJ1-6, the V gene TRBV18, with D possibly matching TRBD1 (6 bases). CDR1 KGHSH and CDR2 LQKENI come from the germline V gene. Trimming stripped 2 bases from V and 10 bases from J, with 12 bases between. This CDR3 has 14 residues. The CDR3 DNA sequence: TGTGCCAGCTCACCAATGGGGGCTGGATCACCCCTCCACTTT. Its protein is CASSPMGAGSPLHF.

This clone was observed a single time. This chain uses TRBV20-1 with TRBJ2-5; D ambiguous. CDR1 and CDR2 from the germline V gene are DFQATT and SNEGSKA (reference sequence). V was shortened by 2 bases and J by 5 bases, with 6 bases between the two germline ends. The CDR3 sequence is 11 residues long. CDR3 residues: CSARITETQYF. The CDR3, as DNA: TGCAGTGCTAGAATTACTGAGACCCAGTACTTC.

The rearrangement joins TRBV30 to TRBJ1-2; maybe TRBD1 (6 bases). The CDR3 consists of 12 residues. Trimming stripped 6 bases from V and 4 bases from J, with 12 bases between. Germline assignment: CDR1 GTSNPN and CDR2 SVGIG (reference sequence). CDR3 sequence: CACQTGTYGYTF. In DNA form, the CDR3 reads TGTGCCTGCCAGACAGGAACCTATGGCTACACCTTC.

The V and J genes are TRBV29-1 and TRBJ1-1, with no clear D. With 7 bases removed from V and 0 bases from J, the gap between germline ends came to 12 bases. In germline, CDR1 is SQVTM, CDR2 ANQGSEA. This CDR3 has 13 amino acids. The CDR3 is CSAASPMNTEAFF. As DNA, the CDR3 is TGCAGCGCCGCCAGCCCGATGAACACTGAAGCTTTCTTT. Supplemented by reference TRBV29-1 and TRBJ1-1, the full variable domain reads SAVISQKPSRDICQRGTSLTIQCQVDSQVTMMFWYRQQPGQSLTLIATANQGSEATYESGFVIDKFPISRPNLTFSTLTVSNMSPEDSSIYLCSAASPMNTEAFFGQGTRLTVV.

The chain recombines TRBV5-1 with TRBJ2-3; the D gene is possibly TRBD2 (6 bases). CDR1 SGHRS and CDR2 YFSETQ come from the germline V gene. This CDR3 is 14 amino acids long. The germline V and J ends were trimmed by 5 bases and 2 bases, with 12 bases remaining between them. In DNA form, the CDR3 reads TGCGCCAGCAGTTCGGGGGAACCCACAGATACGCAGTATTTT. Its protein product is CASSSGEPTDTQYF.

CDR3 residues: CASSPAGSTDTQYF. The CDR3 DNA reads as TGTGCCAGCAGCCCCGCTGGGAGCACAGATACGCAGTATTTT. The chain is built from TRBV9 and TRBJ2-3; D call uncertain. This CDR3 is built from 14 residues. Per germline, CDR1 SGDLS and CDR2 YYNGEE. V lost 4 bases and J 0 bases, leaving 9 bases between the germline ends.

The chain carries TRBV6-5 and TRBJ1-6; 8 positions agree with TRBD1. The V and J ends lost 4 bases and 7 bases, in that order; junction bases with no gene match: 6. The CDR3 has 15 residues. CDR1 is MNHEY and CDR2 is SVGAGI in the germline V gene. The CDR3 loop reads CASSFLGQGNSPLHF. The DNA of the CDR3 is TGTGCCAGCAGTTTCCTTGGACAGGGAAATTCACCCCTCCACTTT.

This sequence joins TRBV1 and TRBJ1-5. TRBV1 is assigned pseudogene status. CDR3 size: 17 residues. In nucleotides, the CDR3 is TGCACCAGCAGCCAAGAGGTGTTAAGTAGGAGCAATCAGCCCCAGCATTTT. It translates to CTSSQEVLSRSNQPQHF.

The V gene is TRBV7-8, the J gene TRBJ2-5, with 8 bases lining up with TRBD2. V lost 4 bases, J lost 4 bases, and 11 bases stayed unmatched. The CDR3 length is 16 residues. CDR1 and CDR2 (germline): SGHVS, FQNEAQ. The CDR3 coding sequence is TGTGCCAGCAGCTCGGGAGGCGGACTAGCAAGAGAGACCCAGTACTTC. Protein: CASSSGGGLARETQYF.

The chain joins TRBV6-1 to TRBJ2-1; D unclear. Germline CDR1 and CDR2: MNHNS and SASEGT. With 3 bases removed from V and 0 bases from J, the gap between germline ends came to 12 bases. The length of the CDR3 is 16 residues. As DNA, the CDR3 is TGTGCCAGCAGTGAGACCTTAGTGGGCTCCTACAATGAGCAGTTCTTC. Translation: CASSETLVGSYNEQFF.

The chain employs TRBV11-2 and TRBJ1-3, with 8 bases identical to TRBD1. J lost 9 bases, V lost 2 bases, and 6 bases had no gene match. Germline assignment: CDR1 SGHAT and CDR2 FQNNGV. The CDR3 spans 14 residues. CDR3 DNA: TGTGCCAGCAGCTTAATGACAGGGGATGTCACCATATATTTT. It yields the protein CASSLMTGDVTIYF. Full variable domain (remainder filled in from reference TRBV11-2 and TRBJ1-3): EAGVAQSPRYKIIEKRQSVAFWCNPISGHATLYWYQQILGQGPKLLIQFQNNGVVDDSQLPKDRFSAERLKGVDSTLKIQPAKLEDSAVYLCASSLMTGDVTIYFGEGSWLTVV.

The V gene is TRBV10-2, the J gene TRBJ2-7; possibly TRBD1 for D (6 bases). V lost 7 bases to trimming and J lost 1 base, with 14 bases between them. CDR1 is WSHSY, CDR2 SAAADI, per germline. This CDR3 is built from 14 residues. The CDR3 DNA reads as TGCGCCAGCATGAGTAGGGGGATATCCTACGAGCAGTACTTC. It yields the protein CASMSRGISYEQYF.

This clone was picked up one time. This chain uses TRBV7-2 with TRBJ1-1; 8 positions match TRBD1. From germline, CDR1 is SGHTA and CDR2 FQGNSA. CDR3 size: 19 residues. After removal of 3 bases from V and 4 bases from J, the junction contained 19 bases not matched to a gene. CDR3 DNA: TGTGCCAGCAGCTTCACCACGGGACAGGTGGGGCCCGGGGCCACTGAAGCTTTCTTT. Translating it yields CASSFTTGQVGPGATEAFF.

The chain employs TRBV27 and TRBJ2-3; D may be TRBD1 or TRBD2 (6 bases each). Trimming pared 7 bases from V and 3 bases from J, leaving 14 bases between. Germline V CDR1 and CDR2: MNHEY, SMNVEV (reference sequence). The CDR3 has 14 amino acids. The CDR3 sequence: CASKLGGGTDTQYF. The CDR3 DNA follows: TGTGCCAGCAAACTAGGAGGGGGGACAGATACGCAGTATTTT.

The chain uses TRBV28 and TRBJ2-7; TRBD2 aligns across 7 bases. Losses at the gene ends were 8 bases for V and 2 bases for J; bases not matched to a gene: 3. CDR3 length equals 12 residues. Per the germline V gene, CDR1 is MDHEN and CDR2 is SYDVKM. The CDR3 loop reads CASQRDTYEQYF. CDR3 coding DNA: TGTGCCAGCCAGCGGGATACCTACGAGCAGTACTTC. The complete variable domain, with remaining parts taken from reference TRBV28 and TRBJ2-7, reads DVKVTQSSRYLVKRTGEKVFLECVQDMDHENMFWYRQDPGLGLRLIYFSYDVKMKEKGDIPEGYSVSREKKERFSLILESASTNQTSMYLCASQRDTYEQYFGPGTRLTVT.

A remark on this clone: One end of the junction fails to match germline, which may point to a read error. The chain carries TRBV6-1 and TRBJ2-6; possibly TRBD1 for D (5 bases). CDR1 MNHNS and CDR2 SASEGT come from the germline V gene. There are 18 residues in the CDR3. CDR3 protein: CASSKADRTFSGANVLTF. The CDR3 nucleotides read TGTGCCAGCAGTAAAGCCGACAGAACCTTCTCTGGGGCCAACGTCCTGACTTTC.

This rearrangement joins TRBV11-2 to TRBJ1-2; the D is unclear. The CDR3 has 13 amino acids. Germline V gene lookup returns CDR1 SGHAT and CDR2 FQNNGV. Deletions cut 5 bases from V and 4 bases from J, with 11 bases between. The DNA of the CDR3 is TGTGCCAGCAGCCCGGACGGCTCCTATGGCTACACCTTC. This encodes CASSPDGSYGYTF.

This clone was seen once. The chain couples TRBV18 to TRBJ1-3; D remains unclear. Looked up from germline, CDR1 is KGHSH and CDR2 is LQKENI. V lost 6 bases and J 0 bases, leaving 6 bases between the germline ends. The CDR3 has 13 residues. The CDR3 reads CASSVDSGNTIYF. For the CDR3, the DNA is TGTGCCAGCTCGGTGGACTCTGGAAACACCATATATTTT.

This clone was detected a few times. The rearrangement links TRBV7-2 to TRBJ2-5, with TRBD2 matching over 7 bases. In germline, CDR1 is SGHTA, CDR2 FQGNSA. This CDR3 is built from 15 residues. With 10 bases clipped from V and 1 base from J, the junction kept 12 bases outside the gene matches. The CDR3 nucleotides read TGTGCCACAAACGGGGCTAGCGGATCCCAAGAGACCCAGTACTTC. Protein product: CATNGASGSQETQYF.

The gene calls are TRBV5-6 and TRBJ2-5, with D perhaps matching TRBD1 or TRBD2 (5 bases each). The V gene lost 2 bases and the J gene lost 3 bases, with 20 bases spanning the gap. This CDR3 contains 17 residues. Germline CDR1 reads SGHDT; CDR2 reads YYEEEE. CDR3 in DNA: TGTGCCAGCAGCTTTCTCTCGACAGCCTTGGGGGAAGAGACCCAGTACTTC. It yields the protein CASSFLSTALGEETQYF.

The V and J genes are TRBV7-9 and TRBJ1-1; no reliable D call. V shed 0 bases and J shed 0 bases, with 5 bases lying between them. Per the germline V gene, CDR1 is SEHNR and CDR2 is FQNEAQ (reference sequence). The CDR3 contains 14 residues. As DNA, the CDR3 is TGTGCCAGCAGCTTAGCGGTCGTGAACACTGAAGCTTTCTTT. Protein product: CASSLAVVNTEAFF. The full variable domain, rest sourced from reference TRBV7-9 and TRBJ1-1, is DTGVSQNPRHKITKRGQNVTFRCDPISEHNRLYWYRQTLGQGPEFLTYFQNEAQLEKSRLLSDRFSAERPKGSFSTLEIQRTEQGDSAMYLCASSLAVVNTEAFFGQGTRLTVV.

This chain links TRBV19 with TRBJ2-1; 9 bases agree with TRBD2. The J segment lost 6 bases and the V segment lost 6 bases, leaving 12 bases of the junction unmatched. CDR3 length: 16 amino acids. Germline CDR1 and CDR2: LNHDA and SQIVND (reference sequence). The CDR3 DNA sequence: TGTGCCAGTAGGGGACAACTAGCGGGCAAAGTCAATGAGCAGTTCTTC. Translated: CASRGQLAGKVNEQFF.

With respect to this clone: Possible read error: a much larger clone is one base away. Other DNA sequences in this specimen translate into the identical CDR3. The V call is TRBV11-2, the J call TRBJ2-5; D remains ambiguous. The CDR3 is made up of 11 amino acids. V shed 5 bases and J shed 3 bases, with 4 bases lying between them. Germline V gives CDR1 SGHAT, CDR2 FQNNGV. The CDR3 loop reads CASSLKETQYF. Written as DNA, the CDR3 is TGTGCCAGCAGCCTAAAAGAGACCCAGTACTTC.